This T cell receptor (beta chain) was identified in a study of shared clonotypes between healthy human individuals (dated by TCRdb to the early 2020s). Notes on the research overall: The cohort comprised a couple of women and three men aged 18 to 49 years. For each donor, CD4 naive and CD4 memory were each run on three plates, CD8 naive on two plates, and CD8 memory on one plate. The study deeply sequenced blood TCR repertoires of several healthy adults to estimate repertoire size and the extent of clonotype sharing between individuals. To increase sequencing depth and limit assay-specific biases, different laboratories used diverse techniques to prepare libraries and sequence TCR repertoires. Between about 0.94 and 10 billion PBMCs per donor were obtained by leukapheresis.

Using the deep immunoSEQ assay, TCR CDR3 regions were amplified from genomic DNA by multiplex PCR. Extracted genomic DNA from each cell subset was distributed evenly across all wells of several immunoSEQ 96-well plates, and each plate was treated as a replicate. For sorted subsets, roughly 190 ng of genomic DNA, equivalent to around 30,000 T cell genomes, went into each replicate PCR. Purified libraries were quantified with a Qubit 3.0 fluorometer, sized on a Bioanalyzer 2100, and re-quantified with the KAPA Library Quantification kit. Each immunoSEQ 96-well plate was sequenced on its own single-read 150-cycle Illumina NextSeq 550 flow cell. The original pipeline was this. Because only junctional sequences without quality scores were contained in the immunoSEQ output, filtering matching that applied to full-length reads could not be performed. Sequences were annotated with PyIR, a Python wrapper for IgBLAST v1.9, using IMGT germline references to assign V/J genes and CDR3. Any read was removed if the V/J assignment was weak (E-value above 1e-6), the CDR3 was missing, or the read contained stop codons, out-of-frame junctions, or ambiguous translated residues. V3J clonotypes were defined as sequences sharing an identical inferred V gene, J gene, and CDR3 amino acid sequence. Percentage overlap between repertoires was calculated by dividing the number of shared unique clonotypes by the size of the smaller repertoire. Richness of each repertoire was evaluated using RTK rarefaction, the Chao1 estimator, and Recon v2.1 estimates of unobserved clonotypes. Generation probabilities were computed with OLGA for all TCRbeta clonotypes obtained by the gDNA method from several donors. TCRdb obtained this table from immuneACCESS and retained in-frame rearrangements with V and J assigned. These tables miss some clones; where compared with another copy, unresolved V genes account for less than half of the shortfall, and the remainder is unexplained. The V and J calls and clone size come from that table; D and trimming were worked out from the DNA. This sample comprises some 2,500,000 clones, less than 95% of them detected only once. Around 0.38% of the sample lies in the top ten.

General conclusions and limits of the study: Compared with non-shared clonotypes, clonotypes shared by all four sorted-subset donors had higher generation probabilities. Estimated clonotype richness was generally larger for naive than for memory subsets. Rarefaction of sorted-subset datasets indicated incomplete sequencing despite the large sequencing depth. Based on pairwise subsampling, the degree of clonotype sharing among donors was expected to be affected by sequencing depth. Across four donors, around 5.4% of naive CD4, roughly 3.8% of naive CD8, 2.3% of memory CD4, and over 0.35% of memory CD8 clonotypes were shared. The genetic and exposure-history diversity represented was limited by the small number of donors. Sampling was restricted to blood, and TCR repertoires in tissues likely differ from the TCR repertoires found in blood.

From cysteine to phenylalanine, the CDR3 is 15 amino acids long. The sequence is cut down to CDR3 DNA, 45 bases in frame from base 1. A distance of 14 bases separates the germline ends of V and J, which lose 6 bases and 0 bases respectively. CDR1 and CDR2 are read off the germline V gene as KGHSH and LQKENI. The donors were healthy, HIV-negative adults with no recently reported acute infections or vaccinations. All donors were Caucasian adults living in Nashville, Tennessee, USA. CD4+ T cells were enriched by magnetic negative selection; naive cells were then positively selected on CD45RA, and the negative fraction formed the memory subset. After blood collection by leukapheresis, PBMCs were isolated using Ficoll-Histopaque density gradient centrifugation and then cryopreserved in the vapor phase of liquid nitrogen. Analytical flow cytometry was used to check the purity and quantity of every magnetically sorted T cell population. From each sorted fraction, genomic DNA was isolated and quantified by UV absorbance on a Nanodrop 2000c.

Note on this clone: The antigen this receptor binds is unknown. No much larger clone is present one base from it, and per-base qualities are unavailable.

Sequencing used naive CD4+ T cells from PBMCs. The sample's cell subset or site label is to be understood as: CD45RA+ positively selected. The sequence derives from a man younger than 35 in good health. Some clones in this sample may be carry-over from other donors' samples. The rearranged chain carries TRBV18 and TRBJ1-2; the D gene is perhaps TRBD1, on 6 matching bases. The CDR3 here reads CASSPNRATNYGYTF. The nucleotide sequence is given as TGTGCCAGCTCGCCGAACAGGGCGACTAACTATGGCTACACCTTC.